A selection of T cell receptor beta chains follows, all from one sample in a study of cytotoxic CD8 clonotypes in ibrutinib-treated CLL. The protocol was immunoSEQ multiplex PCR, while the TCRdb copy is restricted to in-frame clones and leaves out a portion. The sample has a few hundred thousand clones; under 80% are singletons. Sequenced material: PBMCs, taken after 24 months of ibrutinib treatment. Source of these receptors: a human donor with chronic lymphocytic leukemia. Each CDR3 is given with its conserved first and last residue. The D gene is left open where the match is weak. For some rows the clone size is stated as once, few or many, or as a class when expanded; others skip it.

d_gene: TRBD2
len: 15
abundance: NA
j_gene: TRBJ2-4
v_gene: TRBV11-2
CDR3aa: CASSLNGRPGDIQYF
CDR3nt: TGTGCCAGCAGCCTAAACGGGAGGCCCGGGGACATTCAGTACTTC

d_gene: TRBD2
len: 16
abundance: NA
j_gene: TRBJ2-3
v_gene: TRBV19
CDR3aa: CASTGASGGGVYTQYF
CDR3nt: TGTGCCAGTACGGGAGCGAGCGGGGGAGGTGTGTATACGCAGTATTTT

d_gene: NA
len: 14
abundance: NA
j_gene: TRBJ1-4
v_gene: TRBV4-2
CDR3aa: CASSQVGGSEKLFF
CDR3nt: TGTGCCAGCAGCCAAGTAGGAGGGAGCGAAAAACTGTTTTTT

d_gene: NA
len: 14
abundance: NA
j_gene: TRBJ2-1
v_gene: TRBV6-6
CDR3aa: CASSYGGGSNEQFF
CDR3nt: TGTGCCAGCAGTTACGGTGGTGGGAGTAATGAGCAGTTCTTC

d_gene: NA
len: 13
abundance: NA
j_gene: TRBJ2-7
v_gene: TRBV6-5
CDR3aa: CASSPLAPYEQYF
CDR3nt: TGTGCCAGCAGCCCTCTAGCGCCTTACGAGCAGTACTTC

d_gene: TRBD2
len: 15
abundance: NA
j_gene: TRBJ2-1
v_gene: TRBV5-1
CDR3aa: CASSSGLAGGYEQFF
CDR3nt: TGCGCCAGCAGCTCGGGACTAGCGGGAGGCTATGAGCAGTTCTTC

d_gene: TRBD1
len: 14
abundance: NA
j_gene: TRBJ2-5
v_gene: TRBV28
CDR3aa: CASRGTGEQETQYF
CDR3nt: TGTGCCAGCAGGGGGACAGGCGAACAAGAGACCCAGTACTTC

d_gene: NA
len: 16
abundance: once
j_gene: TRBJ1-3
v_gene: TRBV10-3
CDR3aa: CAISDLQGFSGNTIYF
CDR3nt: TGTGCCATCAGTGACCTACAGGGTTTCTCTGGAAACACCATATATTTT

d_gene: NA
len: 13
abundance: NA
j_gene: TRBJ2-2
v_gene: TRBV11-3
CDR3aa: CASSLETGGELFF
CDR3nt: TGTGCCAGCAGCTTAGAAACGGGTGGGGAGCTGTTTTTT

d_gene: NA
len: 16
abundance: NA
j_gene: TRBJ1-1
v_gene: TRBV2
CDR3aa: CASPLTGDTMHTEAFF
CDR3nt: TGTGCCAGCCCATTAACGGGGGACACCATGCACACTGAAGCTTTCTTT

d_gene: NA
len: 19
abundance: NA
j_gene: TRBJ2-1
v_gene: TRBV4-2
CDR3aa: CASSQEGPLRADPDNEQFF
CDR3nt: TGTGCCAGCAGCCAAGAAGGTCCCCTCCGAGCGGACCCTGACAATGAGCAGTTCTTC

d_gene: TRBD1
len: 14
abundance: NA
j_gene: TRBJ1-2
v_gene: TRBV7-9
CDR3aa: CASSFVDRDYGYTF
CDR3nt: TGTGCCAGCAGCTTCGTCGACAGGGACTATGGCTACACCTTC

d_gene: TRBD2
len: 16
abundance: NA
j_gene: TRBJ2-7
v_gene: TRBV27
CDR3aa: CASSSQTSAIPYEQYF
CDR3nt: TGTGCCAGCAGTTCCCAGACTAGCGCTATACCCTACGAGCAGTACTTC

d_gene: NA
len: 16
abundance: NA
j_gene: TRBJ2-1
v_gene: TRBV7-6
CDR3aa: CASSGGGPVSTFEQFF
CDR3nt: TGTGCCAGCAGTGGGGGAGGACCCGTCTCTACTTTTGAGCAGTTCTTC

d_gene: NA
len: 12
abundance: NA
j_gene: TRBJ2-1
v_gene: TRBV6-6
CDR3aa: CASSRPGGEQFF
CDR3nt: TGTGCCAGCAGCCGTCCAGGGGGGGAGCAGTTCTTC

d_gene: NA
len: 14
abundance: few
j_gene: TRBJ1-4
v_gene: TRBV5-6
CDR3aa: CASSLAVTNEKLFF
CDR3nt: TGTGCCAGCAGCTTGGCAGTGACTAATGAAAAACTGTTTTTT

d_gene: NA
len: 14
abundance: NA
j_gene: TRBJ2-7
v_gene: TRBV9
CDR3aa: CASSPPGSHYEQYF
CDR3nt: TGTGCCAGCAGCCCCCCAGGTAGTCACTACGAGCAGTACTTC

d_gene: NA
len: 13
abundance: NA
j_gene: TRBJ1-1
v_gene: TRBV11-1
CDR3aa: CASRPGTNTEAFF
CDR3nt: TGTGCCAGCAGACCAGGGACCAACACTGAAGCTTTCTTT

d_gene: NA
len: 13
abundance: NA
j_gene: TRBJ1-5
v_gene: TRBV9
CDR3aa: CASSVGRDQPQHF
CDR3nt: TGTGCCAGCAGCGTCGGGCGGGATCAGCCCCAGCATTTT

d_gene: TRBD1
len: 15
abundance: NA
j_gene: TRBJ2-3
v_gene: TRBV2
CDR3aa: CASSEYGTGTDTQYF
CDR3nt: TGTGCCAGCAGTGAGTATGGGACAGGCACAGATACGCAGTATTTT

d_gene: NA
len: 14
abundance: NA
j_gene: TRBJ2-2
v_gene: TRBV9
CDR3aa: CASSVESNTGELFF
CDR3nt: TGTGCCAGCAGCGTTGAGTCGAACACCGGGGAGCTGTTTTTT

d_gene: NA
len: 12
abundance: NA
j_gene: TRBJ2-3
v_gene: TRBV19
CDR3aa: CASSTLGLIQYF
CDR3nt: TGTGCCAGTAGCACCCTTGGACTCATCCAGTATTTT

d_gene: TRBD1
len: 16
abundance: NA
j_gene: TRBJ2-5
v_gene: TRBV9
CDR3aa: CASSDPGTGGAETQYF
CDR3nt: TGTGCCAGCAGCGACCCCGGGACAGGGGGAGCAGAGACCCAGTACTTC

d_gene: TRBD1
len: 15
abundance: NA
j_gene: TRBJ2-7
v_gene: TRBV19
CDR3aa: CASSMDRGRSREQYF
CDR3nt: TGTGCCAGTAGTATGGACAGGGGAAGGTCCCGGGAGCAGTACTTC

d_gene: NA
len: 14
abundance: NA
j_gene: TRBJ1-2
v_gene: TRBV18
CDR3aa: CASSPLGTQYGYTF
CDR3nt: TGTGCCAGCTCACCACTCGGGACCCAATATGGCTACACCTTC

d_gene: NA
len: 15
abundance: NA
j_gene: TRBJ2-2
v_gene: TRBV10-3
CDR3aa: CAISRTEPNTGELFF
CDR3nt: TGTGCCATCAGTCGGACAGAACCGAACACCGGGGAGCTGTTTTTT

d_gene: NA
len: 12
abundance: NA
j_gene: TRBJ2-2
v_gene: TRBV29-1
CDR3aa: CSAQGPTGELFF
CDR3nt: TGCAGCGCCCAGGGGCCCACCGGGGAGCTGTTTTTT

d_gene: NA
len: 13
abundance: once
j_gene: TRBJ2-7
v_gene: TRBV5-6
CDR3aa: CASSFRVRYEQYF
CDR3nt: TGTGCCAGCAGCTTCAGGGTGCGCTACGAGCAGTACTTC

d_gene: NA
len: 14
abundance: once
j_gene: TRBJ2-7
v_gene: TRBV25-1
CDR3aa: CASSGDGVTYEQYF
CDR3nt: TGTGCCAGCAGTGGGGACGGTGTCACCTACGAGCAGTACTTC

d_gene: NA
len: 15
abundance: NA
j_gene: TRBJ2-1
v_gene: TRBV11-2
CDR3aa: CASSSRDVAGYEQFF
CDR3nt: TGTGCCAGCAGCTCGCGGGACGTCGCGGGATATGAGCAGTTCTTC

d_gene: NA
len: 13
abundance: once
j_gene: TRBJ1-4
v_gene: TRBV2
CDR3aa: CASSEGVSEKLFF
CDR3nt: TGTGCCAGCAGTGAGGGAGTAAGTGAAAAACTGTTTTTT

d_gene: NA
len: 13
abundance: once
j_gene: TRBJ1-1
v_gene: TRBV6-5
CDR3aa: CASSYSGGTEAFF
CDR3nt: TGTGCCAGCAGTTACTCGGGGGGCACTGAAGCTTTCTTT

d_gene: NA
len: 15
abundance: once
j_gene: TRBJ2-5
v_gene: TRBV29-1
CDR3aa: CSVEPNTGHQETQYF
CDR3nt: TGCAGCGTTGAGCCCAATACAGGGCACCAAGAGACCCAGTACTTC

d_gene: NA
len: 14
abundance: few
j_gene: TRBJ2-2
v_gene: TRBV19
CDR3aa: CASSIWMGDGELFF
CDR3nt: TGTGCCAGTAGTATCTGGATGGGGGACGGGGAGCTGTTTTTT

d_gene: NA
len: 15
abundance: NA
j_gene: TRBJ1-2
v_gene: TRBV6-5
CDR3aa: CASSFTPTGNYGYTF
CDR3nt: TGTGCCAGCAGTTTCACCCCAACGGGAAACTATGGCTACACCTTC

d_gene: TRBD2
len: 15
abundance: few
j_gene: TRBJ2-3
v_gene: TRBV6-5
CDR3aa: CASNSRTRLTDTQYF
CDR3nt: TGTGCCAGCAACAGCCGGACTAGACTCACAGATACGCAGTATTTT

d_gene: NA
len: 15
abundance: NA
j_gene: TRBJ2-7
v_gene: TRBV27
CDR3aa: CASSAGITSGYEQYF
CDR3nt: TGTGCCAGCAGTGCCGGAATTACCTCGGGGTACGAGCAGTACTTC

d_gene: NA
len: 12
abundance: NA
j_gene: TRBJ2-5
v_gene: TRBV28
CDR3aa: CATQRREETQYF
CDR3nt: TGTGCCACCCAGAGGCGAGAAGAGACCCAGTACTTC

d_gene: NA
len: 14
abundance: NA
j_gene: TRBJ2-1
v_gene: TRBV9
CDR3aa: CASSNRDVHNEQFF
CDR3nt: TGTGCCAGCAGCAACCGGGACGTCCACAATGAGCAGTTCTTC

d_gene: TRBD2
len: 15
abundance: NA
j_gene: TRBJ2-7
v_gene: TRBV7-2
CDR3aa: CASSLIVTSDYEQYF
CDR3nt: TGTGCCAGCAGCTTAATCGTGACTAGCGACTACGAGCAGTACTTC

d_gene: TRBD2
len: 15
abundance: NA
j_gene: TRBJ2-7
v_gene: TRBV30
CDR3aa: CASSPRLAGNYEQYF
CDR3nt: TGTGCCTCATCCCCCAGACTAGCGGGGAATTACGAGCAGTACTTC

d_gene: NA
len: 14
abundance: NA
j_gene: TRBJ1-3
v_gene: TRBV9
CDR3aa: CASSPQGSGNTIYF
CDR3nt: TGTGCCAGCAGCCCTCAGGGTAGCGGAAACACCATATATTTT